This TCR beta chain was obtained from a study of cytomegalovirus exposure and HLA in healthy donors. PCR involved 60 Vbeta and 13 Jbeta primers. Clones were sequenced by immunoSEQ multiplex PCR, and TCRdb holds only the in-frame ones, with some missing. The sample carries 150,000 or so clones, 75% to 90% recorded once. Deletions cut 3 bases from V and 3 bases from J, with 9 bases between. Germline CDR1 is LNHDA and CDR2 is SQIVND (reference sequence). This CDR3 comprises 13 residues. The chain uses TRBV19 and TRBJ2-7, with D possibly being TRBD1 (5 bases). This TCR was recovered from a male donor in good health and CMV-seropositive. The specimen was PBMCs. The CDR3 sequence: CASSIDSIYEQYF. The CDR3 DNA follows: TGTGCCAGTAGTATCGACAGTATCTACGAGCAGTACTTC.